This T cell receptor (beta chain) emerged from a study of shared clonotypes between healthy human individuals. The study's findings and limits: Between four donors, naive CD4 clonotypes were shared at a level of about 5%.

It was across several immunoSEQ plates that each subset's genomic DNA was evenly split. Sequenced by immunoSEQ multiplex PCR; TCRdb stores in-frame clones only, minus some. The sample comprises just under 350,000 clones, about 73% of which are singletons, and 10% rests with the top ten. From germline, CDR1 is SNHLY and CDR2 FYNNEI. CDR3 length: 14 amino acids. After removal of 3 bases from V and 4 bases from J, the junction contained 2 bases not matched to a gene. Comments on this clone: As yet, its antigen is unknown.

Memory CD4+ cells were the fraction left after CD45RA+ naive selection. The TCR was taken from a man aged 25 to 45 in good health. Source material: memory CD4+ T cells sorted from blood. The subset is: CD45RA-negative fraction. The gene calls are TRBV2 and TRBJ1-3; 8 nucleotides align to TRBD1. CDR3 region: CASSDQGAGNTIYF. For the CDR3, the DNA is TGTGCCAGCAGTGATCAGGGGGCGGGAAACACCATATATTTT.